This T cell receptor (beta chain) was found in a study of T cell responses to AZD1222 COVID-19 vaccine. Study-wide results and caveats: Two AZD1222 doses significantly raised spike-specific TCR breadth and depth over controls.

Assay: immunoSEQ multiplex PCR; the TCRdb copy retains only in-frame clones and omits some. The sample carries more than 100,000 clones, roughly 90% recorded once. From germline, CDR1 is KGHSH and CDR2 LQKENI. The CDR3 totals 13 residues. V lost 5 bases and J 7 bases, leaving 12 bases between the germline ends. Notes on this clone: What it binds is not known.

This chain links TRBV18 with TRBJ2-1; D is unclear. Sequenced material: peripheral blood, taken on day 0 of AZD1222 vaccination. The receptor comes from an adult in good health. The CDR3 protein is CASSSPSLNEQFF. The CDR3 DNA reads TGTGCCAGCTCATCCCCCTCGTTAAATGAGCAGTTCTTC.